This note documents a single T cell receptor (beta chain) sequence. In the source study's methods: Estimated nucleated cell counts came from reference gene primer amplification. Using immunoSEQ multiplex PCR, the repertoire was profiled, and TCRdb retains in-frame clones only, with some absent. Clone size and the V and J calls come from that table; the DNA yielded D and trimming. The table has fewer than 150,000 clones, around 85% seen once; the top ten hold roughly 4%. The data are from a study of blood T cell repertoires in COVID-19. Study-wide background: PBMCs, B-cell-depleted T cells, or T cells provided the cDNA or gDNA that made up the material.

Trimming removed 2 bases from V and 13 bases from J; junction bases left unmatched: 9. The V gene's germline CDR1 is MNHNY and CDR2 SVGAGI (reference sequence). CDR3 length: 13 amino acids. The chain couples TRBV6-6 to TRBJ1-2; 8 bases align to TRBD1. This clonotype originated in a human donor in a cohort sampled during active COVID-19. Material: peripheral blood. CDR3 protein: CASSYREPQGATF. CDR3 nucleotides: TGTGCCAGCAGTTACAGGGAGCCCCAGGGGGCCACCTTC.